The source of this T cell receptor beta chain is a study of T cells in Graves' hyperthyroidism and ophthalmopathy. Notes on the study in general: Most expanded thyroid clonotypes above 0.001 recurred in blood.

TCR beta CDR3 sequences were amplified from RNA transcripts. A set of HTBI primers served as the primers for a first-round RT-PCR of the TCR CDR3. Via MiXCR, TCRdb re-called the multiplex PCR reads, giving one row per CDR3 protein. The data contain about 180,000 distinct CDR3 sequences, 9.4% of them singletons. V was trimmed by 6 bases and J by 9 bases, leaving 15 bases between them. The CDR3 runs to 13 residues. Germline loops: CDR1 SQVTM, CDR2 ANQGSEA. This clonotype has at least ten counts. The antigen remains undetermined. Newly diagnosed patients aged 18 to 65 had hyperthyroidism of under 2 months' duration. Diagnosis relied on clinical symptoms, serum thyroxine and TRAb, thyroid ultrasound and orbital computed tomography. Progressors' blood was drawn at hyperthyroidism diagnosis, before ophthalmopathy symptoms.

This TCR was recovered from a woman under 30 with Graves' hyperthyroidism that later progressed to Graves' ophthalmopathy. The chain links TRBV29-1 to TRBJ1-6, with a possible D match to TRBD1 (5 bases). Material: blood. The CDR3 spells CSVAQGNGSPLHF. CDR3 bases: TGCAGCGTCGCCCAGGGAAACGGTTCACCCCTCCACTTT. Using reference TRBV29-1 and TRBJ1-6 for the parts outside the CDR3, the full variable domain is SAVISQKPSRDICQRGTSLTIQCQVDSQVTMMFWYRQQPGQSLTLIATANQGSEATYESGFVIDKFPISRPNLTFSTLTVSNMSPEDSSIYLCSVAQGNGSPLHFGNGTRLTVT.